Each of the 7 T cell receptor beta chains below was sequenced from the same sample in a study of cytomegalovirus exposure and HLA in healthy donors. Researchers ran the PCR with 60 Vbeta and 13 Jbeta primers. Sequencing used immunoSEQ multiplex PCR; TCRdb keeps in-frame clones, though not all of them. The sample shows tens of thousands of clones, about 70% of them seen only once. Sample: PBMCs. Source of these receptors: a man in his forties or fifties in good health and CMV-seropositive.

The gene calls are TRBV5-1 and TRBJ1-1; TRBD1 matches at 7 bases. Germline CDR1 and CDR2: SGHRS and YFSETQ. V lost 2 bases to trimming and J lost 5 bases; unmatched junction nucleotides: 3. The CDR3 runs to 13 residues. CDR3 bases: TGCGCCAGCAGCTTCCGCAGGGGGACTGAAGCTTTCTTT. As protein: CASSFRRGTEAFF.

This clone came up a few times. This chain links TRBV15 with TRBJ2-3, with D hard to call. The germline CDR1 and CDR2 sequences are LNHNV and YYDKDF (reference sequence). V lost 8 bases and J lost 3, with 6 bases in between. This CDR3 is 11 amino acids long. In DNA, the CDR3 is TGTGCCACCGCGAGTACAGATACGCAGTATTTT. The encoded protein is CATASTDTQYF.

This chain uses TRBV5-1 with TRBJ1-6; D call uncertain. Trimming pared 3 bases from V and 3 bases from J, leaving 16 bases between. This CDR3 has 17 residues. Germline-derived CDR1 and CDR2 are SGHRS and YFSETQ. CDR3 protein: CASSSGGVQDYNSPLHF. The CDR3 nucleotides read TGCGCCAGCAGCTCGGGCGGGGTTCAGGACTATAATTCACCCCTCCACTTT.

This chain links TRBV18 with TRBJ2-3; weak D call: TRBD1 (5 bases). V was pared by 3 bases and J by 4 bases, with 8 bases between. Looked up from germline, CDR1 is KGHSH and CDR2 is LQKENI. CDR3 length equals 13 residues. CDR3 coding DNA: TGTGCCAGCTCACCCCAGGGTTCAGATACGCAGTATTTT. It encodes CASSPQGSDTQYF.

The chain couples TRBV7-2 to TRBJ2-5, with 9 bases that match TRBD2. Germline V lookup: CDR1 SGHTA, CDR2 FQGNSA. With V trimmed by 3 bases and J by 4 bases, 3 bases remained unmatched. The CDR3 consists of 14 residues. The CDR3 reads CASSLGLAVETQYF. The DNA of the CDR3 is TGTGCCAGCAGCTTGGGACTAGCCGTAGAGACCCAGTACTTC.

The gene calls are TRBV7-9 and TRBJ1-5, with a possible D match to TRBD1 (6 bases). The germline CDR1 and CDR2 sequences are SEHNR and FQNEAQ (reference sequence). Trimming took 5 bases from V and 0 from J, leaving 14 bases between them. The CDR3 runs 16 residues. CDR3 amino acids: CASSAAGTLSNQPQHF. Here the CDR3 DNA reads TGTGCCAGCAGCGCCGCCGGGACACTTAGCAATCAGCCCCAGCATTTT.

This clone was found a few times. The chain is built from TRBV6-6 and TRBJ2-1; the match to TRBD1 covers 7 bases. After removal of 6 bases from V and 8 bases from J, the junction contained 4 bases not matched to a gene. CDR1 is MNHNY and CDR2 is SVGAGI in the germline V gene (reference sequence). The CDR3 contains 12 residues. CDR3 loop: CASRRQGDEQFF. CDR3 nucleotides: TGTGCCAGCAGGAGACAGGGTGATGAGCAGTTCTTC.